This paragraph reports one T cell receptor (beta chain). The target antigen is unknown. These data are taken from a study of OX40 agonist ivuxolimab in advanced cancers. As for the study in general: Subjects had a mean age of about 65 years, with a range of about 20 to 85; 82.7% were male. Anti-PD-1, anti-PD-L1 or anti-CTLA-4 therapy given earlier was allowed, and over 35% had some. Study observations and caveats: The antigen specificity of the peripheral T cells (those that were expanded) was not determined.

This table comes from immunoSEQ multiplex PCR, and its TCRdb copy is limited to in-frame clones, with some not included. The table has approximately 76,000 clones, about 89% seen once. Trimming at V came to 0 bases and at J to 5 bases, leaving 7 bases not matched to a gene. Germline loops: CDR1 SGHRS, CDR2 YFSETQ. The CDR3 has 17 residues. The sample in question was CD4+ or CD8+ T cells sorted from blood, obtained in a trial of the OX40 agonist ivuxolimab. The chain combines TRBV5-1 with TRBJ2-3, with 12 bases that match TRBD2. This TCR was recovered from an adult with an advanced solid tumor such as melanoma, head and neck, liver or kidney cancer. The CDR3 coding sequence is TGCGCCAGCAGCTTGGCCCCCCTAGCGGGGGGGGTAGATACGCAGTATTTT. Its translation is CASSLAPLAGGVDTQYF.